Listed below are T cell receptor beta chains from one sample, sequenced in a study of blood T cells in healthy people across ages. TCRdb called the 5' RACE reads again in MiXCR, with one record for every CDR3 protein. Here the sample spans 800,000 to 1,300,000 distinct CDR3 sequences, about 25% being singletons. The data also belong to a second study, concerning T cells of mothers and their children.

The sequenced sample was blood. These TCRs come from a girl aged 2-9 years in good health. CDR3s include the opening cysteine and the closing phenylalanine or tryptophan. A D gene is named only where the DNA matches it firmly. Rows may omit the clone size; those that give it use once, few, many or a size class.

clone_size,v_call,j_call,d_call,cdr3_nt,cdr3_aa
few,TRBV20-1,TRBJ2-1,-,TGCAGTGCTGGAGGGGCTCCGGAGACCTCCTCCTACAATGAGCAGTTCTTC,CSAGGAPETSSYNEQFF
-,TRBV9,TRBJ2-7,TRBD2,TGTGCCAGCAGCGTAGCATCTAGCGGCCTTTACGAGCAGTACTTC,CASSVASSGLYEQYF
-,TRBV7-9,TRBJ2-5,TRBD1,TGTGCCAGCAGCTCGACAGGGGTGTTGGTGGAGACCCAGTACTTC,CASSSTGVLVETQYF
once,TRBV7-3,TRBJ2-3,TRBD2,TGTGCCAGCAGCGGGGCGGGAGGATTAGATACGCAGTATTTT,CASSGAGGLDTQYF
few,TRBV6-5,TRBJ1-2,TRBD1,TGTGCCAGCAGTTCCGCTGAGACAGGGCTCTATGCCTACACCTTC,CASSSAETGLYAYTF
few,TRBV4-1,TRBJ2-4,-,TGCGCCAGCAGCCAAAGGGTCATCCCTAAAAACATTCAGTACTTC,CASSQRVIPKNIQYF
-,TRBV7-3,TRBJ2-2,-,TGTGCCAGCAGCTTCCACATAGCCGGGGAGCTGTTTTTT,CASSFHIAGELFF
few,TRBV28,TRBJ2-3,-,TGTGCCAGCAGTTTTAGGGAGGCAGCGCAGTATTTT,CASSFREAAQYF
few,TRBV20-1,TRBJ2-1,-,TGCAGTGCTAGTGAGCAGGGGTCGTTCAATGAGCAGTTCTTC,CSASEQGSFNEQFF
few,TRBV7-3,TRBJ2-7,TRBD1,TGTGCCAGCAGCCCGAAGGGGGCGAGTCCCTACGAGCAGTACTTC,CASSPKGASPYEQYF
-,TRBV7-2,TRBJ2-7,TRBD2,TGTGCCAGCAGCGCCGGGACTAGGCCCTACGAGCAGTACTTC,CASSAGTRPYEQYF
few,TRBV7-9,TRBJ2-4,-,TGTGCCAGCAGGCAGGGGGGCGACAAAAACATTCAGTACTTC,CASRQGGDKNIQYF
-,TRBV6-2/TRBV6-3,TRBJ1-2,TRBD1,TGTGCCAGCAGTTACCCGGGACAGGGGCACTATGGCTACACCTTC,CASSYPGQGHYGYTF
many,TRBV6-5,TRBJ1-5,TRBD1,TGTGCCAGCAGCTCAGGACAGGGGATTCAGCCCCAGCATTTT,CASSSGQGIQPQHF
-,TRBV9,TRBJ2-7,-,TGTGCCAGCAGCCCCCAGGGGGGCCCCTACGAGCAGTACTTC,CASSPQGGPYEQYF
-,TRBV28,TRBJ1-1,TRBD1,TGTGCCAGCAGTTCTCTCGATTGGGACAGGGGTAACACTGAAGCTTTCTTT,CASSSLDWDRGNTEAFF
few,TRBV20-1,TRBJ2-3,-,TGCAGTGCTCCGCGGGGTCGGGATACGCAGTATTTT,CSAPRGRDTQYF
once,TRBV6-5,TRBJ2-1,TRBD2,TGTGCCAGCAGTTCAGAAGTAGCGGGAGGGCCAGGGGAGCAGTTCTTC,CASSSEVAGGPGEQFF
-,TRBV6-5,TRBJ2-3,TRBD1,TGTGCCAGCAGTTCTCTAACAGGGGCAGGCTCCTACACAGATACGCAGTATTTT,CASSSLTGAGSYTDTQYF
-,TRBV7-2,TRBJ2-7,-,TGTGCCAGCAGCCTCATGGGGGGAGCGGGTGAGCAGTACTTC,CASSLMGGAGEQYF
few,TRBV29-1,TRBJ1-1,-,TGCAGCTCGGTAGGGGGAACGAACACTGAAGCTTTCTTT,CSSVGGTNTEAFF
few,TRBV20-1,TRBJ2-4,-,TGCAGTGCTAGGCGGTCAGGAATTCAGTACTTC,CSARRSGIQYF
-,TRBV12-3/TRBV12-4,TRBJ1-1,-,TGTGCCAGCAGTTCAAAGATGAACACTGAAGCTTTCTTT,CASSSKMNTEAFF
-,TRBV13,TRBJ2-5,-,TGTGCCAGCAGCTGGCGGGCAGATCAAGAGACCCAGTACTTC,CASSWRADQETQYF
-,TRBV12-3/TRBV12-4,TRBJ1-6,-,TGTGCCAGCACCTTCTCCGGAACGAATTCACCCCTCCACTTT,CASTFSGTNSPLHF
-,TRBV12-3/TRBV12-4,TRBJ2-3,-,TGTGCCAGCAGACTGGGACTCAGGAGCACAGATACGCAGTATTTT,CASRLGLRSTDTQYF
-,TRBV12-3/TRBV12-4,TRBJ2-1,-,TGTGCCAGCAGCCCAGTCGCCTCCGGGGACCAGCAGTTCTTC,CASSPVASGDQQFF
-,TRBV6-5,TRBJ2-7,TRBD2,TGTGCCAGCGGAAGGGGACAGGGAGGACTAGCGGGCTACGAGCAGTACTTC,CASGRGQGGLAGYEQYF
-,TRBV5-4,TRBJ2-5,-,TGTGCCAGCAGCTTTCGACAGGACCAAGAGACCCAGTACTTC,CASSFRQDQETQYF
-,TRBV7-9,TRBJ2-3,-,TGTGCCAGCAGCTATGACAGGATAGGCACAGATACGCAGTATTTT,CASSYDRIGTDTQYF
-,TRBV12-3/TRBV12-4,TRBJ2-7,-,TGTGCCAGCAGTTCCCCGGACGTCCAGGGCAGCGACGAGCAGTACTTC,CASSSPDVQGSDEQYF
few,TRBV7-9,TRBJ1-2,-,TGTGCCAGCAGCTTCCACAGCACGGGCTACACCTTC,CASSFHSTGYTF
-,TRBV6-6,TRBJ2-7,TRBD1,TGTGCCAGCAGCCAGCTCGGGACAGGGTCCGACGAGCAGTACTTC,CASSQLGTGSDEQYF
-,TRBV5-1,TRBJ2-1,-,TGCGCCTGCACCCTTTCCTACAATGAGCAGTTCTTC,CACTLSYNEQFF
-,TRBV20-1,TRBJ2-5,-,TGCAGTGCTACTGTGAGGGGCCAAGAGACCCAGTACTTC,CSATVRGQETQYF
-,TRBV7-6,TRBJ2-6,-,TGTGCCAGCAGCTTAAGACTTGGAGGGGCCAACGTCCTGACTTTC,CASSLRLGGANVLTF
many,TRBV7-8,TRBJ2-1,-,TGTGCCAGCAGCTTATGGGGGTCTAGTACGAATGAGCAGTTCTTC,CASSLWGSSTNEQFF
-,TRBV19,TRBJ1-1,-,TGTGCCAGTAGAATGGATGAAGCTTTCTTT,CASRMDEAFF
few,TRBV7-9,TRBJ2-3,-,TGTGCCAGCAGCTGGGCACTAGCAGATACGCAGTATTTT,CASSWALADTQYF
-,TRBV6-6,TRBJ2-2,-,TGTGCCAGCAGTTACTCTCCAGGCGGGGAGCTGTTTTTT,CASSYSPGGELFF
few,TRBV6-5,TRBJ2-1,-,TGTGCCAGCATGGACTCCTTGAATGAGCAGTTCTTC,CASMDSLNEQFF
few,TRBV6-1,TRBJ2-1,-,TGTGCCAGCAGTGAATGGAGGTTAACGGGGCCAAGGGACTTC,CASSEWRLTGPRDF
few,TRBV10-3,TRBJ2-7,TRBD1,TGTGCCATCAGGTCGGGACAGGCCTCCTACGAGCAGTACTTC,CAIRSGQASYEQYF
-,TRBV3-1,TRBJ2-1,TRBD2,TGTGCCAGCAGCCATTCTCCGGGACTAGCGGGATACGATGAGCAGTTCTTC,CASSHSPGLAGYDEQFF
many,TRBV24-1,TRBJ2-5,TRBD1,TGTGCCACCAGCGGGACAGGGAACCAAGAGACCCAGTACTTC,CATSGTGNQETQYF
few,TRBV3-1,TRBJ2-1,TRBD2,TGTGCCAGCAGCCAAGCATTAGCGGGGGAATCCATCGGGTTCTTC,CASSQALAGESIGFF
-,TRBV7-9,TRBJ2-2,-,TGTGCCAGCGACAAGGGAGGCGGGGAGCTGTTTTTT,CASDKGGGELFF
few,TRBV18,TRBJ2-1,TRBD1,TGTGCCAGCTCACCCGGGACAGGGGCCAATGAGCAGTTCTTC,CASSPGTGANEQFF
-,TRBV6-1,TRBJ2-7,-,TGTGCCAGCAGTCCCCGGCTGGGCCTAGATACGTACGAGCAGTACTTC,CASSPRLGLDTYEQYF
few,TRBV29-1,TRBJ1-4,-,TGCAGCGTTGAAAACCCAACTAATGAAAAACTGTTTTTT,CSVENPTNEKLFF
-,TRBV5-6,TRBJ2-7,-,TGTGCCAGCAGCTTTATGACCTCCGGGGTTTACGAGCAGTACTTC,CASSFMTSGVYEQYF
few,TRBV6-2/TRBV6-3,TRBJ2-7,TRBD1,TGTGCCAGCACCACAGGGACAGCGAAGAACGAGCAGTACTTC,CASTTGTAKNEQYF
few,TRBV4-2,TRBJ2-5,TRBD1,TGTGCCAGCAGCCAAGGCAGGGGGCTGGAGACCCAGTACTTC,CASSQGRGLETQYF